Shown below are 10 T cell receptor beta chains from a single sample sequenced in a study of blood T cell repertoires in COVID-19. Sequencing was performed with immunoSEQ multiplex PCR; in TCRdb, only in-frame clones are kept and a portion is missing. Found here are about 30,000 clones, around nine tenths of them singletons; the top ten hold less than 45%. Sequenced: peripheral blood. Source of these receptors: a man aged 60-69 years with active or convalescent COVID-19.

This clone was detected only once. The chain employs TRBV5-6 and TRBJ1-5; D might be TRBD1 (5 bases). The CDR3 consists of 15 residues. The germline gives CDR1 SGHDT, CDR2 YYEEEE. Trimming removed 4 bases from V and 7 bases from J, with 18 bases in between. The CDR3 DNA follows: TGTGCCAGCAGCGCCTTAAAGCAGGGTGGGCAGCCCCAGCATTTT. The encoded protein is CASSALKQGGQPQHF.

The chain uses TRBV7-3 and TRBJ1-2, with D uncertain. The CDR3 covers 13 residues. V was pared by 5 bases and J by 0 bases, with 7 bases between. Germline V gene lookup returns CDR1 SGHTA and CDR2 FQGTGA. CDR3 bases: TGTGCCAGCAGCGCGACAACTAACTATGGCTACACCTTC. It yields the protein CASSATTNYGYTF.

This chain joins TRBV6-5 and TRBJ1-5; tentative D call: TRBD1 (6 bases). The CDR3 sequence is 16 residues long. The V end was cut by 6 bases, the J end by 0 bases, with 15 bases between. Looked up from germline, CDR1 is MNHEY and CDR2 is SVGAGI. CDR3 sequence (DNA): TGTGCCAGCAGATACCACAGGGAATATAGCAATCAGCCCCAGCATTTT. Its translation: CASRYHREYSNQPQHF.

This clone has just one count. The chain is built from TRBV10-2 and TRBJ2-1; D is perhaps TRBD2 (5 bases). Germline V CDR1 and CDR2: WSHSY, SAAADI. The CDR3 runs 13 residues. Trimming removed 4 bases from V and 4 bases from J, with 8 bases in between. The CDR3 sequence: CASSVGGYNEQFF. CDR3 sequence (DNA): TGCGCCAGCAGTGTGGGCGGGTACAATGAGCAGTTCTTC.

The rearrangement uses TRBV5-1 and TRBJ1-5; D might be TRBD1 (5 bases). The CDR3 sequence is 14 residues long. The V gene lost 3 bases and the J gene lost 3 bases, with 10 bases spanning the gap. CDR1 is SGHRS and CDR2 is YFSETQ in the germline V gene. In nucleotides, the CDR3 is TGCGCCAGCAGCTCAGGGTCGGCCAATCAGCCCCAGCATTTT. Encoded protein: CASSSGSANQPQHF.

The V gene is TRBV7-9, the J gene TRBJ2-5, with a tentative D call TRBD1 (6 bases). In germline, CDR1 is SEHNR, CDR2 FQNEAQ (reference sequence). Trimming took off 2 bases at V and 9 bases at J, with 10 bases between the two ends. The CDR3 extends over 12 amino acids. The CDR3 nucleotides read TGTGCCAGCAGCTTACAGGGGCTGTCCCAGTACTTC. Translation: CASSLQGLSQYF.

This chain connects TRBV7-9 to TRBJ1-2; no reliable D call. V dropped 1 base and J dropped 1 base, with 7 bases sitting between them. The CDR3 is made up of 14 amino acids. Germline lookup yields CDR1 SEHNR and CDR2 FQNEAQ (reference sequence). The DNA of the CDR3 is TGTGCCAGCAGCTTAGATGGCGGTAACTATGGCTACACCTTC. This sequence encodes CASSLDGGNYGYTF.

The CDR3 sequence: CASSRGTAEGYTF. The CDR3 DNA follows: TGTGCCAGCAGCCGCGGGACAGCGGAGGGCTACACCTTC. The chain couples TRBV3-1 (or the pseudogene TRBV3-2) to TRBJ1-2; 7 positions agree with TRBD1. CDR3 length: 13 residues. V lost 4 bases, J lost 8 bases, and 7 bases stayed unmatched. The germline V gene encodes CDR1 LGHDT and CDR2 YNNKEL (reference sequence).

The genes are TRBV2 and TRBJ2-7; 9 bases are shared with TRBD1. CDR1 SNHLY and CDR2 FYNNEI come from the germline V gene. The CDR3 consists of 15 residues. Germline trimming cut 4 bases from V and 3 bases from J; bases unmatched to any gene: 7. The CDR3 spells CASSAFGQGSYEQYF. For the CDR3, the DNA is TGTGCCAGCAGTGCCTTTGGACAGGGGAGCTACGAGCAGTACTTC.

The chain joins TRBV6-6 to TRBJ1-1; a weak D match, TRBD1 (6 bases). CDR1 and CDR2 from the germline V gene are MNHNY and SVGAGI (reference sequence). There are 13 residues in the CDR3. Trimming cost V 7 bases and J 8 bases, with 17 bases left between them. The CDR3 loop is CASILWAGTEAFF. The CDR3 nucleotides read TGTGCCAGCATTTTGTGGGCCGGGACAGAAGCTTTCTTT.